A single sample gave rise to the 6 T cell receptor beta chains below, sequenced in a study of blood T cell repertoires in COVID-19. Sequencing was performed with immunoSEQ multiplex PCR; in TCRdb, only in-frame clones are kept and a portion is missing. The table lists roughly 23,000 clones, approximately 88% of them singletons. Sequencing used peripheral blood. The receptors originated from a man between 70 and 80 years old with COVID-19, enrolled during active disease.

The gene calls are TRBV7-9 and TRBJ1-2; TRBD1 might be the D (5 bases). In germline, CDR1 is SEHNR, CDR2 FQNEAQ (reference sequence). This CDR3 has 15 amino acids. Trimming shortened V by 5 bases and J by 4 bases, and 17 bases separated the two germline ends. Written as DNA, the CDR3 is TGTGCCAGCAGCACGAATAGTGACAGAACCTATGGCTACACCTTC. Amino acids: CASSTNSDRTYGYTF. Based on the CDR3 plus reference TRBV7-9 and TRBJ1-2, the full variable domain is DTGVSQNPRHKITKRGQNVTFRCDPISEHNRLYWYRQTLGQGPEFLTYFQNEAQLEKSRLLSDRFSAERPKGSFSTLEIQRTEQGDSAMYLCASSTNSDRTYGYTFGSGTRLTVV.

The V call is TRBV5-6, the J call TRBJ1-5; D is ambiguous. V lost 6 bases and J lost 3, with 16 bases in between. CDR1 is SGHDT, CDR2 YYEEEE, per germline. CDR3 length equals 15 residues. The CDR3 spells CASTRGPENNQPQHF. The CDR3 nucleotides read TGTGCCAGCACCCGAGGTCCGGAAAACAATCAGCCCCAGCATTTT.

CDR3 bases: TGTGCCAGCATGGAGGGGGCGTCACCCCTCCACTTT. This gives the protein CASMEGASPLHF. The gene calls are TRBV2 and TRBJ1-6, with TRBD1 matching over 7 bases. From germline, CDR1 is SNHLY and CDR2 FYNNEI. J was trimmed by 10 bases and V by 7 bases; bases with no gene match: 4. The CDR3 spans 12 residues.

This rearrangement joins TRBV24-1 to TRBJ2-1; no reliable D call. V lost 1 base and J 6 bases, leaving 6 bases between the germline ends. Germline assignment: CDR1 KGHDR and CDR2 SFDVKD. This CDR3 is built from 13 residues. The CDR3 nucleotides are TGTGCCACCAGTGATTTTGGCAGCAATGAGCAGTTCTTC. It codes for CATSDFGSNEQFF.

In its sample, this clone was seen once. The chain's CDR3 is CASSQIGQGNEKLFF. The CDR3 bases are TGTGCCAGCAGCCAAATTGGACAGGGTAATGAAAAACTGTTTTTT. The rearrangement joins TRBV3-1 (or the pseudogene TRBV3-2) to TRBJ1-4; TRBD1 agrees at 8 bases. J gave up 4 bases and V 2 bases, and 3 bases lay outside the gene matches. CDR1 and CDR2 (germline): LGHDT, YNNKEL (reference sequence). The CDR3 contains 15 residues.

The chain has TRBV4-2 and TRBJ2-3; 13 positions match TRBD2. In germline, CDR1 is LGHNA, CDR2 YNFKEQ. V lost 4 bases to trimming and J lost 6 bases; unmatched junction nucleotides: 4. The CDR3 has 15 amino acids. The CDR3 DNA follows: TGTGCCAGCAGCCCACTAGCGGGGGGGCCCGATACGCAGTATTTT. Its translation: CASSPLAGGPDTQYF.